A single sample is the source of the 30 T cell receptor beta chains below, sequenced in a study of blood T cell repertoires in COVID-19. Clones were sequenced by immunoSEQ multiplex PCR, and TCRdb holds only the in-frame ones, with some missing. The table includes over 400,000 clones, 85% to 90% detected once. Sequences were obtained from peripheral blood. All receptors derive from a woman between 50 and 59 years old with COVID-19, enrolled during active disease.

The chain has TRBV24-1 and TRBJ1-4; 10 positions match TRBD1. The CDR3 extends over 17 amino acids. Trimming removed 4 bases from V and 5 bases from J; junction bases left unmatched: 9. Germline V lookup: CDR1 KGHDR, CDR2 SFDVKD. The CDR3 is CATSDSPGTGVNEKLFF. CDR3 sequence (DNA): TGTGCCACCAGTGACAGTCCCGGGACAGGGGTAAATGAAAAACTGTTTTTT.

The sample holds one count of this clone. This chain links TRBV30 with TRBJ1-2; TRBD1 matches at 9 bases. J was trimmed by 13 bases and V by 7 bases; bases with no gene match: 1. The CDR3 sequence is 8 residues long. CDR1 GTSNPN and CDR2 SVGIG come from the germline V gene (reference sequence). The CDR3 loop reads CALDRGTF. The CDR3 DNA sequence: TGTGCCTTGGACAGGGGCACCTTC.

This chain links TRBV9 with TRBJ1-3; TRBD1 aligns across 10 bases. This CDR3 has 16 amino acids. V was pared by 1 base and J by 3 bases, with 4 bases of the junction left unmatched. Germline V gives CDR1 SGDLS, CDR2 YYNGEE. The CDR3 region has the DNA TGTGCCAGCAGCGTAAACCGGGACAGGGGTGGAAACACCATATATTTT. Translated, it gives CASSVNRDRGGNTIYF.

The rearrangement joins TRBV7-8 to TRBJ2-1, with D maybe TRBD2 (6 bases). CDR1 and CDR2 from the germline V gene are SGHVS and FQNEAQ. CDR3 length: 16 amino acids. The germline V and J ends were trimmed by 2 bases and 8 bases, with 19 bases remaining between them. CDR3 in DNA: TGTGCCAGCAGCTTAACCGAGGACTACCCGTCCGATGAGCAGTTCTTC. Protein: CASSLTEDYPSDEQFF.

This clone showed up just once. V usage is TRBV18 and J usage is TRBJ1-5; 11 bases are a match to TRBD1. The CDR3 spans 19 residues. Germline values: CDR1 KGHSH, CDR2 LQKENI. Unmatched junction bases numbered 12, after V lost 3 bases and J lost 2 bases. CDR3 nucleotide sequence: TGTGCCAGCTCACCGTGGGGGACAGGGGGACAAGAGGGCAATCAGCCCCAGCATTTT. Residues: CASSPWGTGGQEGNQPQHF.

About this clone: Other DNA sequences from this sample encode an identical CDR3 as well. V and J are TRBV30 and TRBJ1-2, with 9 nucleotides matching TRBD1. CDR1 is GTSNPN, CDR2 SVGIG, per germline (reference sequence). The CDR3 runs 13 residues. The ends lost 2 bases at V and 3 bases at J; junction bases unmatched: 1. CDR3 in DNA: TGTGCCTGGAGTAGGGACAGGGACTATGGCTACACCTTC. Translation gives CAWSRDRDYGYTF.

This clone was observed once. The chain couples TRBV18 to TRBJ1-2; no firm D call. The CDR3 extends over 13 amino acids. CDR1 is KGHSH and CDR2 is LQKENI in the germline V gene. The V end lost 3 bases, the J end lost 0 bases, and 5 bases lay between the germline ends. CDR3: CASSPSPNYGYTF. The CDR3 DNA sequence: TGTGCCAGCTCACCGAGTCCTAACTATGGCTACACCTTC.

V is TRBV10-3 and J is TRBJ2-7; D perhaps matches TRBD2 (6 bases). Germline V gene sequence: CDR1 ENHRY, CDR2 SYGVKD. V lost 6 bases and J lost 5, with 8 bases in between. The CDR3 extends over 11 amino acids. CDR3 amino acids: CAISPGDEQYF. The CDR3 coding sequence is TGTGCCATCAGCCCGGGAGACGAGCAGTACTTC.

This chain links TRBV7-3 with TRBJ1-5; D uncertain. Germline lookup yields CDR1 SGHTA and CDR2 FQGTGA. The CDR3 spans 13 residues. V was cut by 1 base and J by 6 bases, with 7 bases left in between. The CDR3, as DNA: TGTGCCAGCAGCTTAAGAAGAGGTCAGCCCCAGCATTTT. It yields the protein CASSLRRGQPQHF.

The CDR3 coding sequence is TGCGCCAGCAGTGCGGAGTGGAACACTGAAGCTTTCTTT. The encoded protein is CASSAEWNTEAFF. This chain uses TRBV5-1 with TRBJ1-1, with D hard to call. CDR1 is SGHRS and CDR2 is YFSETQ in the germline V gene. V was pared by 5 bases and J by 1 base, with 9 bases between. There are 13 residues in the CDR3.

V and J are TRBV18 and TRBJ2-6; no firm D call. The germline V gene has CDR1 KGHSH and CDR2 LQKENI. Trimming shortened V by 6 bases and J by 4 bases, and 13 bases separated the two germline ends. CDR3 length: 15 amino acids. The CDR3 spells CASSGWRSGANVLTF. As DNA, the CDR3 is TGTGCCAGCTCTGGGTGGCGGTCCGGGGCCAACGTCCTGACTTTC.

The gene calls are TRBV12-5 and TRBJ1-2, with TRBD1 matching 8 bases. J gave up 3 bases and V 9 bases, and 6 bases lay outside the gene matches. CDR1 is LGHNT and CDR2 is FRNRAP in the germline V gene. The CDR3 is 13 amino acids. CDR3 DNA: TGTGCTAGCGGTGAACAGGGGGACTATGGCTACACCTTC. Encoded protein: CASGEQGDYGYTF. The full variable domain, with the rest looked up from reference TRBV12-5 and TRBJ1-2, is DARVTQTPRHKVTEMGQEVTMRCQPILGHNTVFWYRQTMMQGLELLAYFRNRAPLDDSGMPKDRFSAEMPDATLATLKIQPSEPRDSAVYFCASGEQGDYGYTFGSGTRLTVV.

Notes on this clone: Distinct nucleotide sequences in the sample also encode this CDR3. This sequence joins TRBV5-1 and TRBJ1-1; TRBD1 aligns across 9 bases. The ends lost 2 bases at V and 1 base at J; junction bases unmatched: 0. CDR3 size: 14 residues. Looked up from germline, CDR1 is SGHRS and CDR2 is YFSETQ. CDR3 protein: CASSLQGANTEAFF. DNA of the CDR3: TGCGCCAGCAGCTTACAGGGGGCGAACACTGAAGCTTTCTTT.

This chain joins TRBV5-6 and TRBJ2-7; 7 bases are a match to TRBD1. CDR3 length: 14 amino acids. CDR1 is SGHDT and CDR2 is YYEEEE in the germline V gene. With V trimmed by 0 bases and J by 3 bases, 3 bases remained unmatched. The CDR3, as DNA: TGTGCCAGCAGCTTGGGGTCAGGGGGCTACGAGCAGTACTTC. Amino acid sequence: CASSLGSGGYEQYF.

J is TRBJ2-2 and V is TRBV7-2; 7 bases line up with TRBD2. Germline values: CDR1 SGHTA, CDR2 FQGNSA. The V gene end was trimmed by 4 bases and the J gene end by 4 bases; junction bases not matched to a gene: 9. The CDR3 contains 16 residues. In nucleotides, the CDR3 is TGTGCCAGCAGCTATCCCCGGGCTAGCGGCACCGGGGAGCTGTTTTTT. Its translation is CASSYPRASGTGELFF.

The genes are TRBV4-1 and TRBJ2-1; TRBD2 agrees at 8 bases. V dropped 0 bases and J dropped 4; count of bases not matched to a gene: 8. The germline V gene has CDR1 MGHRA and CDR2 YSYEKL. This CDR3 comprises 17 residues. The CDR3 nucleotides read TGCGCCAGCAGCCAAGATTCTGGCGGGGGGATTTACAATGAGCAGTTCTTC. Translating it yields CASSQDSGGGIYNEQFF.

The CDR3 reads CASTSTTRGSYEQYF. CDR3 coding DNA: TGCGCCAGCACCTCCACAACCCGGGGTTCCTACGAGCAGTACTTC. The gene calls are TRBV4-1 and TRBJ2-7; D may be TRBD2 (5 bases). The CDR3 contains 15 residues. Trimming cost V 7 bases and J 1 base, with 17 bases left between them. The germline V gene has CDR1 MGHRA and CDR2 YSYEKL.

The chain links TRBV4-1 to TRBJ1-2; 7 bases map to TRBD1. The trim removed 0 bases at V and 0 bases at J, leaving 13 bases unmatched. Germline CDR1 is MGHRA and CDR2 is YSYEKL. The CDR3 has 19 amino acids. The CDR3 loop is CASSQEENGPGQANYGYTF. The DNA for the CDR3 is TGCGCCAGCAGCCAAGAAGAAAACGGGCCCGGACAGGCTAACTATGGCTACACCTTC.

The CDR3 DNA sequence: TGTGCCAGCTCCCCTGGACTAGCGGGGGAAAAAGATCAGTACTTC. This sequence encodes CASSPGLAGEKDQYF. V usage is TRBV18 and J usage is TRBJ2-5, with 13 bases identical to TRBD2. V lost 6 bases, J lost 11 bases, and 12 bases stayed unmatched. The CDR3 is 15 amino acids. Germline assignment: CDR1 KGHSH and CDR2 LQKENI.

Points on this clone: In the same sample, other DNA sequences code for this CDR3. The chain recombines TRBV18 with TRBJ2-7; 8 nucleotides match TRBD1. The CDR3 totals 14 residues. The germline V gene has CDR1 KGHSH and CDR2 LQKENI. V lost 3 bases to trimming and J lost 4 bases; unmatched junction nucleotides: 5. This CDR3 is CASSPGTGGYEQYF. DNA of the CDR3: TGTGCCAGCTCACCCGGGACAGGTGGGTACGAGCAGTACTTC.

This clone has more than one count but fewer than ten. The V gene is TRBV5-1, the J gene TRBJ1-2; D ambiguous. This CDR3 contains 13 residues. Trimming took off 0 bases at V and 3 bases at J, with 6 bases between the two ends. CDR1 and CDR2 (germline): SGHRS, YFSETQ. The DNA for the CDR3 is TGCGCCAGCAGCTTGGACAGCTACTATGGCTACACCTTC. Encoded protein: CASSLDSYYGYTF.

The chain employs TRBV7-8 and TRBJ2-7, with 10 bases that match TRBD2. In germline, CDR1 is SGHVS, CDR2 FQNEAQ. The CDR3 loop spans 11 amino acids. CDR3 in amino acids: CAVASGGSKYF. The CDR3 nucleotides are TGTGCAGTGGCTAGCGGGGGTTCTAAGTACTTC. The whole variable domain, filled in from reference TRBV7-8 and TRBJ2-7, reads GAGVSQSPRYKVAKRGQDVALRCDPISGHVSLFWYQQALGQGPEFLTYFQNEAQLDKSGLPSDRFFAERPEGSVSTLKIQRTQQEDSAVYLCAVASGGSKYFGPGTRLTVT.

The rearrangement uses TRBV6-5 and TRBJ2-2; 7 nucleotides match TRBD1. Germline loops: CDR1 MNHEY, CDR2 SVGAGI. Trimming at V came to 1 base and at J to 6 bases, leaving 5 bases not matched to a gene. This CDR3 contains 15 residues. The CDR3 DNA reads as TGTGCCAGCAGTTACTTAAAACAGGGGCCCGGGGAGCTGTTTTTT. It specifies CASSYLKQGPGELFF.

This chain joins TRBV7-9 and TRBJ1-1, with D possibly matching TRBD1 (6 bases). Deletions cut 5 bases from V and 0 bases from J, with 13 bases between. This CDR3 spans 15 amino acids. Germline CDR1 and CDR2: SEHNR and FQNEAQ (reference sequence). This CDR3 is CASSLRQAVNTEAFF. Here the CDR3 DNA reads TGTGCCAGCAGCCTCCGACAGGCAGTGAACACTGAAGCTTTCTTT. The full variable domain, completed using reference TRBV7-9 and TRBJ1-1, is DTGVSQNPRHKITKRGQNVTFRCDPISEHNRLYWYRQTLGQGPEFLTYFQNEAQLEKSRLLSDRFSAERPKGSFSTLEIQRTEQGDSAMYLCASSLRQAVNTEAFFGQGTRLTVV.

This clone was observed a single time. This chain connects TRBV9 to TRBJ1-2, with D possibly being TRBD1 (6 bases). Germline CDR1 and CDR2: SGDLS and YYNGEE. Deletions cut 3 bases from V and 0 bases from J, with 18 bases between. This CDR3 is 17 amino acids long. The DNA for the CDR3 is TGTGCCAGCAGCGGACCCCGGGAGGGACACACTAACTATGGCTACACCTTC. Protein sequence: CASSGPREGHTNYGYTF.

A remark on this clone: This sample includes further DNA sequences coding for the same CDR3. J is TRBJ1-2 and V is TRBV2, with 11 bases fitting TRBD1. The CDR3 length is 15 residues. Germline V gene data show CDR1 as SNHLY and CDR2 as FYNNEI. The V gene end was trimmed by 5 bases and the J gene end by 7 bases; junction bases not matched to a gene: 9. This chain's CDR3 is CASSLMDRGRGGYTF. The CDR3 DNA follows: TGTGCCAGCAGTTTGATGGACAGGGGGCGCGGTGGCTACACCTTC.

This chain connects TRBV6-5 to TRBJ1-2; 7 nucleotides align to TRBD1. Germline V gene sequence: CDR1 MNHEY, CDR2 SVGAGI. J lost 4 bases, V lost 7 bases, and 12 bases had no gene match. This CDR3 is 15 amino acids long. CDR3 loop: CASTQGIQGFYGYTF. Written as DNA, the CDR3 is TGTGCCAGCACCCAAGGGATACAGGGGTTCTATGGCTACACCTTC.

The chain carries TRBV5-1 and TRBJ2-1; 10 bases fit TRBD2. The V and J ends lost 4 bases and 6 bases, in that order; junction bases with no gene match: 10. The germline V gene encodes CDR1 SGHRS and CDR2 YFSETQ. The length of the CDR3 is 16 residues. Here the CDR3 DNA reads TGCGCCAGCAGCCCCCTACTAGCGGGGTCTTTCAATGAGCAGTTCTTC. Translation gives CASSPLLAGSFNEQFF.

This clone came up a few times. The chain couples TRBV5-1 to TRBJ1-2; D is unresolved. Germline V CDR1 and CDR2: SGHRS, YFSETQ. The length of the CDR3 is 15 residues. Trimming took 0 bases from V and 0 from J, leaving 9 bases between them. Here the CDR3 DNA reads TGCGCCAGCAGCTTGGAGCCGGGATCTAACTATGGCTACACCTTC. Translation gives CASSLEPGSNYGYTF.

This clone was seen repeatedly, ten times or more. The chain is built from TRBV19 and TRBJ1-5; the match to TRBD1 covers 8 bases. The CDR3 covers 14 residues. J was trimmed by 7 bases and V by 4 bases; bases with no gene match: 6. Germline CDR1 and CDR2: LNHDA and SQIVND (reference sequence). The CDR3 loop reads CASSNPDREQPQHF. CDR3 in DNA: TGTGCCAGTAGTAACCCGGACAGGGAGCAGCCCCAGCATTTT.